This TCR beta chain was retrieved from a study of cytomegalovirus exposure and HLA in healthy donors. About this clone itself: Its antigen is unknown.

Study-wide points: Associated with cytomegalovirus, according to the listing, were 150 to 200 TCR beta chains. The later analysis indicated that the majority of CMV-associated TCR beta chains appeared HLA-restricted. More than 15,000 TCR beta sequences were associated with HLA alleles at 0.05 false discovery rate in a later analysis.

The germline V gene has CDR1 SNHLY and CDR2 FYNNEI. The CDR3 extends over 14 amino acids. The V and J ends lost 6 bases and 3 bases, in that order; junction bases with no gene match: 6. The PCR used 60 Vbeta and 13 Jbeta primers. Data came from immunoSEQ multiplex PCR; TCRdb stores just in-frame clones and leaves some out. The sample has approximately 140,000 clones; around 80% are singletons. This receptor was obtained from a man between 40 and 49 years old in good health and CMV-seropositive. The sequenced material came from PBMCs. The chain carries TRBV2 and TRBJ2-7; TRBD2 matches at 9 bases. The chain's CDR3 is CASRGGRANYEQYF. The CDR3 bases are TGTGCCAGCAGAGGCGGGAGGGCCAACTACGAGCAGTACTTC.